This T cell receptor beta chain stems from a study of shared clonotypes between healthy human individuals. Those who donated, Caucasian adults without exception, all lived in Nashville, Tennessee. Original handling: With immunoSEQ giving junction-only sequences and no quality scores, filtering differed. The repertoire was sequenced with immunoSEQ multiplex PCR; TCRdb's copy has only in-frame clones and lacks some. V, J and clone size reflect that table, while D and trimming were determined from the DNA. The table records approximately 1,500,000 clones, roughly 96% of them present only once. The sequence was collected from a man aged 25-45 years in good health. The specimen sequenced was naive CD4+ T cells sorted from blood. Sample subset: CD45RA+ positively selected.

CDR3: CASSLVVAGRIGGELFF. Written as DNA, the CDR3 is TGCGCCAGCAGCTTGGTAGTAGCGGGAAGAATCGGGGGGGAGCTGTTTTTT. The chain carries TRBV5-1 and TRBJ2-2, with 8 positions matching TRBD2. The germline V gene has CDR1 SGHRS and CDR2 YFSETQ. This CDR3 is built from 17 residues. The J segment lost 8 bases and the V segment lost 0 bases, leaving 12 bases of the junction unmatched. Full variable domain (outside the CDR3, taken from reference TRBV5-1 and TRBJ2-2): KAGVTQTPRYLIKTRGQQVTLSCSPISGHRSVSWYQQTPGQGLQFLFEYFSETQRNKGNFPGRFSGRQFSNSRSEMNVSTLELGDSALYLCASSLVVAGRIGGELFFGEGSRLTVL.